This record concerns one T cell receptor beta chain sequence. This CDR3 is built from 16 residues. The ends were cut back, 2 bases at V and 4 bases at J, with 15 bases in the middle. Germline-derived CDR1 and CDR2 are SGHDT and YYEEEE. The data were produced by immunoSEQ multiplex PCR, yet TCRdb's version contains in-frame clones alone and is incomplete. The sample holds about 42,000 clones, 82% seen once. The data belong to a study of OX40 agonist ivuxolimab in advanced cancers. The sequence was obtained from an adult with an advanced solid tumor such as melanoma, head and neck, liver or kidney cancer. The sample consisted of CD4+ or CD8+ T cells sorted from blood, taken in a trial of the OX40 agonist ivuxolimab. V is TRBV5-6 and J is TRBJ2-2; D possibly corresponds to TRBD2 (6 bases). CDR3 nucleotides: TGTGCCAGCAGCTTCCGCAGGCACGGGGGCACCGGGGAGCTGTTTTTT. This sequence encodes CASSFRRHGGTGELFF. Based on the CDR3 plus reference TRBV5-6 and TRBJ2-2, the full variable domain is DAGVTQSPTHLIKTRGQQVTLRCSPKSGHDTVSWYQQALGQGPQFIFQYYEEEERQRGNFPDRFSGHQFPNYSSELNVNALLLGDSALYLCASSFRRHGGTGELFFGEGSRLTVL.